The following is a TCR beta chain sequence with its context. Authors' methods: Reference gene primer amplification gave nucleated cell count estimates. Sequenced by immunoSEQ multiplex PCR; TCRdb stores in-frame clones only, minus some. V and J calls and clone size are as listed in that table; D and trimming were resolved from the DNA. The sample shows 95,000 to 150,000 clones, around 86% of them seen only once. This entry comes from a study of blood T cell repertoires in COVID-19. The wider study: PBMCs, B-cell-depleted T cells, or T cells provided the cDNA or gDNA that made up the material.

Germline-derived CDR1 and CDR2 are SGHDN and FVKESK. The CDR3 is 17 amino acids. V was trimmed by 1 base and J by 1 base, leaving 16 bases between them. This TCR was sampled from a man aged 55 to 69 with acute or convalescent COVID-19. The sample comprised peripheral blood. The V call is TRBV14, the J call TRBJ1-2, with D tentatively TRBD1 (6 bases). The CDR3 is CASSQAPRRGGNYGYTF. The CDR3, as DNA: TGTGCCAGCAGCCAAGCTCCTCGGAGAGGGGGTAACTATGGCTACACCTTC.